The following is a TCR beta chain sequence with its context. As yet, its antigen is unknown. This sample includes further DNA sequences coding for the same CDR3. PCR primers comprised 60 Vbeta and 13 Jbeta primers. In the original processing: Per a later analysis, the number of unique TCR beta chains was 75 million to 90 million, of which about 11 million were shared. Using immunoSEQ multiplex PCR, the repertoire was profiled, and TCRdb retains in-frame clones only, with some absent. The DNA gave D and trimming, while V, J and clone size come from that table. The profile shows approximately 190,000 clones, more than 75% of them singletons. This sample is part of a study of cytomegalovirus exposure and HLA in healthy donors. Study-level points and caveats: A list of more than 150 TCR beta chains associated with cytomegalovirus was given.

Per germline, CDR1 KGHSH and CDR2 LQKENI. Trimming cost V 3 bases and J 2 bases; bases outside gene matches: 1. CDR3 size: 14 residues. The TCR comes from a woman aged 18 to 35 in good health and CMV-seronegative. The specimen sequenced was PBMCs. This chain connects TRBV18 to TRBJ2-5, with TRBD1 matching over 9 bases. The CDR3, as DNA: TGTGCCAGCTCACCCGGACAGGGGCAAGAGACCCAGTACTTC. Translation: CASSPGQGQETQYF.